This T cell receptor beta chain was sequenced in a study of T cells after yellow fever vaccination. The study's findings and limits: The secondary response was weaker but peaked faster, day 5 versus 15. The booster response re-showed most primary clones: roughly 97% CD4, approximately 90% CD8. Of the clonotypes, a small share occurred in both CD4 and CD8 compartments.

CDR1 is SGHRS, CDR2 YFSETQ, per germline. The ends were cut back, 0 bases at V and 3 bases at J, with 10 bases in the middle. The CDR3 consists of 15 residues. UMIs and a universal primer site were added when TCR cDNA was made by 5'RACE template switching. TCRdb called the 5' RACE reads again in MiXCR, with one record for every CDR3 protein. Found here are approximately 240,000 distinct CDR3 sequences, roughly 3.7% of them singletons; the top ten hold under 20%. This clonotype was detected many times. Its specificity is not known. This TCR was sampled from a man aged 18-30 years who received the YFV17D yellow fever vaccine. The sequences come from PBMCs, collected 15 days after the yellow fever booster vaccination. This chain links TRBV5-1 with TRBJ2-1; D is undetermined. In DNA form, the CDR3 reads TGCGCCAGCAGCTTGGAATCGGGTTTCTACAATGAGCAGTTCTTC. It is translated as CASSLESGFYNEQFF.